The T cell receptor beta chain under discussion was sequenced for a study of molecular identifiers for immune sequencing clone quantification. Findings and caveats of the study: Among effectors, clones above 20 RNA copies held over 99% of molecules; among naive cells, under 1%.

Germline values: CDR1 MNHNS, CDR2 SASEGT. This CDR3 has 16 amino acids. V lost 5 bases and J 0 bases, leaving 14 bases between the germline ends. To note about this clonotype: Antigen specificity is unknown.

TCRdb ran MiXCR on the PCR reads and lists one entry per CDR3 protein. The sample includes more than 550,000 distinct CDR3 sequences, 25% of them seen just once. Investigators produced naive CD8 libraries from about 21,000 to 970,000 sorted cells, drawing on 10%, 30% or 50% RNA. The V and J genes are TRBV6-1 and TRBJ1-3; D not certain. This sequence was found in a human donor in good health. Some libraries in this study had Jurkat cell RNA spiked in. Input material: naive CD8+ T cells from blood, with Jurkat cell RNA spiked in. The subset: FACS-sorted CD8+CD4-CCR7+CD45RA+ naive T cells. For the CDR3, the DNA is TGTGCCAGCAGTCCCATGGGTCCCTTCTCTGGAAACACCATATATTTT. Protein: CASSPMGPFSGNTIYF.